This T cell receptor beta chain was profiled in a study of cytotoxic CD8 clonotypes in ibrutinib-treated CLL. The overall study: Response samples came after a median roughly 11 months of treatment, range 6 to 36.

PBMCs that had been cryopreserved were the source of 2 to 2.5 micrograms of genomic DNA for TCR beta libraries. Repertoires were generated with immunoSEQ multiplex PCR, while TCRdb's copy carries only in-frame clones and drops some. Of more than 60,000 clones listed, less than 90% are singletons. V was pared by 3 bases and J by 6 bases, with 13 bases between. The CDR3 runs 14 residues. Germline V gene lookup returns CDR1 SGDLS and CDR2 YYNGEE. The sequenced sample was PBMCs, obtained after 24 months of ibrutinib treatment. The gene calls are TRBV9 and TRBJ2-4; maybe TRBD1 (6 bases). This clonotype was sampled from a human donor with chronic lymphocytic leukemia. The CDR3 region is CASSETGTPNIQYF. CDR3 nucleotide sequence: TGTGCCAGCAGCGAAACCGGGACACCAAACATTCAGTACTTC.